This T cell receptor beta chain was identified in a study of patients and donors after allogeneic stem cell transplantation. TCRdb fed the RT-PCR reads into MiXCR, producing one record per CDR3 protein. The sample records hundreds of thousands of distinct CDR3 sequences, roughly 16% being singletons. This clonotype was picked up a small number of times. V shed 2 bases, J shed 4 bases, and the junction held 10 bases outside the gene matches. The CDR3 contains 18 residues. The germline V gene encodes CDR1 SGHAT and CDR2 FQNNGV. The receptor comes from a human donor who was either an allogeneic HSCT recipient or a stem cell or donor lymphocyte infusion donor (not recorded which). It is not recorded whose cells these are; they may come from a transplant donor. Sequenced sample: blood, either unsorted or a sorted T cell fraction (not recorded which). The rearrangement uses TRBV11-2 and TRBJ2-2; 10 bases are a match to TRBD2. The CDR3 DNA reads TGTGCCAGCAGCTTACACCTAGCGGGGGTGAGAGGCACCGGGGAGCTGTTTTTT. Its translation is CASSLHLAGVRGTGELFF. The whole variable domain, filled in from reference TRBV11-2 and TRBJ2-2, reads EAGVAQSPRYKIIEKRQSVAFWCNPISGHATLYWYQQILGQGPKLLIQFQNNGVVDDSQLPKDRFSAERLKGVDSTLKIQPAKLEDSAVYLCASSLHLAGVRGTGELFFGEGSRLTVL.